The T cell receptor beta chain under discussion was sequenced for a study of T-cell memory formation after mild COVID-19. Overall study findings and caveats: Pre-infection memory held some responding clones, suggesting pre-existing cross-reactive T cells responded.

This clonotype came up a few times. As yet, its antigen is unknown. There are 14 residues in the CDR3. From germline, CDR1 is MNHEY and CDR2 SMNVEV (reference sequence). V lost 8 bases and J lost 0; bases outside the gene matches: 5. A single record per CDR3 protein comes from TCRdb applying MiXCR to the 5' RACE reads. The sample includes about 340,000 distinct CDR3 sequences, around 21% seen only once; the top ten take under 15%. Sequencing was done on a sample of PBMCs or a T cell subset sorted from them (not recorded which). The TCR was taken from an adult woman who had mild COVID-19 (a few samples of this study predate the infection). Cell type and time point are not known. The V gene is TRBV27, the J gene TRBJ2-3, with 7 positions matching TRBD2. CDR3 coding DNA: TGTGCCAGCGCTAGCGGAATTAGCACAGATACGCAGTATTTT. Protein sequence: CASASGISTDTQYF.